This T cell receptor beta chain was obtained from a study of technical replicates of blood from a handful of donors. The table came from immunoSEQ multiplex PCR; TCRdb's copy has only in-frame clones and leaves some out. The data hold 70,000 or so clones, with over 70% observed a single time. This CDR3 spans 15 amino acids. Germline V gene data show CDR1 as SGHDT and CDR2 as YYEEEE. With 7 bases removed from V and 1 base from J, the gap between germline ends came to 18 bases. The sequencing input was PBMCs. The sequence derives from a human donor in good health. Some clones in this sample may be carry-over from other donors' samples. This sequence joins TRBV5-6 and TRBJ2-7; a weak D match, TRBD1 (6 bases). This chain's CDR3 is CASGPTGRSSYEQYF. CDR3 DNA: TGTGCCAGCGGCCCGACAGGCCGTTCTTCCTACGAGCAGTACTTC. Drawing the rest from reference TRBV5-6 and TRBJ2-7, the complete variable domain is DAGVTQSPTHLIKTRGQQVTLRCSPKSGHDTVSWYQQALGQGPQFIFQYYEEEERQRGNFPDRFSGHQFPNYSSELNVNALLLGDSALYLCASGPTGRSSYEQYFGPGTRLTVT.